This T cell receptor beta chain is drawn from a study of blood T cell repertoires in COVID-19 (dated by TCRdb to about 2020). General notes on the study: Samples covering the acute and convalescent phases of COVID-19 were provided by collaborators in the United States, Italy and Spain. Subjects who had been exposed to COVID-19, were actively infected with it, or had recovered from it provided the deeply sampled blood TCRbeta repertoires that made up the dataset. The repertoires were released in a freely available public database intended as a resource for research on the immune response to SARS-CoV-2. A de-identified subject ID, COVID-19 status, age in years and sex were almost always included in the sample metadata. The prospective study material was composed of cDNA or gDNA derived from T cells, B-cell-depleted T cells, or PBMCs. Samples came from the ongoing ImmuneRACE study (first 160 participants) plus 1,254 subjects from 6 global collaborators. Where available, HLA class I and class II types were taken from metadata supplied by the sample provider and were not determined by assay-based typing. Study-level results and caveats: How much clinical and demographic metadata was included differed by source and by participant, and the metadata was provided uncurated.

With regard to this clone: Its target antigen remains unknown. No base quality information exists; no much larger clone differs at one position.

Here V drops 5 bases and J drops 2 bases, and the junction holds 18 bases not matched to any gene. Based on the germline V gene (reference sequence), the CDR1 and CDR2 sequences are GTSNPN and SVGIG. From its cysteine to its phenylalanine, the CDR3 spans 18 amino acids. CDR3 DNA only is kept here, 54 bases in frame from base 1. The collaborating institutions used their own protocols to collect whole blood in K2EDTA tubes. For TCRbeta analysis, collaborators shipped samples in one of three forms: frozen whole blood, isolated PBMCs, or DNA extracted from either of those sample types. The immunoSEQ Assay, a bias-controlled multiplex PCR, was used to amplify TCRbeta CDR3 regions from genomic DNA. Per the original workflow: Within the assay, amplification of reference gene primers was used to estimate how many nucleated cells each sample contained. To quantify the absolute abundance of each unique TCRbeta CDR3 rearrangement, sequence reads were collapsed and filtered. Productive Simpson clonality was computed per sample as the square root of Simpson's diversity index over productive rearrangements. TCRdb re-hosts the immuneACCESS table, in-frame sequences only. Its copies lack some clones; in the studies checked, an unresolved V gene accounts for under half of them, and the cause for the rest is not known. The V and J calls and the clone size are those of that table, but D and trimming were determined from the DNA. This sample holds 200,000 to 250,000 clones; over 70% were observed only once. The leading ten clones occupy less than 7% of the sample.

The V and J genes are TRBV30 and TRBJ2-7, with 10 bases matching TRBD1. The source of this sequence is an older woman with acute or convalescent COVID-19. Source material: peripheral blood. At the DNA level, the sequence is TGTGCCTGGGTACCGGGACAGGGGTTAGCCAAATCAACCTACGAGCAGTACTTC. Its amino acids are CAWVPGQGLAKSTYEQYF.